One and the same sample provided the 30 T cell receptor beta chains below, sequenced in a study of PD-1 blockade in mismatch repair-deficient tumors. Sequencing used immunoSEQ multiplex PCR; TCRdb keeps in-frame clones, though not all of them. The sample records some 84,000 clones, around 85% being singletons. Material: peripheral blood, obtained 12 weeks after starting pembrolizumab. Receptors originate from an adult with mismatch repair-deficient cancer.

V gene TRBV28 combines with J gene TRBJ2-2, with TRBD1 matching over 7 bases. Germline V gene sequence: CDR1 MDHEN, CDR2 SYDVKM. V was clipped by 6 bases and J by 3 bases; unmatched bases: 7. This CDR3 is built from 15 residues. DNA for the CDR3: TGTGCCAGCAGGCCCACAGGGGTCGACACCGGGGAGCTGTTTTTT. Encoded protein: CASRPTGVDTGELFF.

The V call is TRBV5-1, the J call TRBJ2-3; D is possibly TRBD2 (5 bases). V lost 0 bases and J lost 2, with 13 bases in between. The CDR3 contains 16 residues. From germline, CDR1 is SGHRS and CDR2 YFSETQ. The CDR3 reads CASSLEGRANTDTQYF. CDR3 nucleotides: TGCGCCAGCAGCTTGGAAGGGCGGGCGAACACAGATACGCAGTATTTT.

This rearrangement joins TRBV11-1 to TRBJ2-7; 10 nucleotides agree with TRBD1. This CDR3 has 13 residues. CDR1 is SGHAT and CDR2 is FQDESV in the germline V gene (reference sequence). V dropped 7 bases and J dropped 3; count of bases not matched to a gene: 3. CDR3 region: CASTRDRGYEQYF. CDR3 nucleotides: TGTGCCAGCACCCGGGACAGGGGCTACGAGCAGTACTTC.

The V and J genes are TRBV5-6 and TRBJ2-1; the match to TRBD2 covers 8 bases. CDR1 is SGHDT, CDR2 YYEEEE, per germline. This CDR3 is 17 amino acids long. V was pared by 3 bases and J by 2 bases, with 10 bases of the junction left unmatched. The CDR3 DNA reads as TGTGCCAGCAGCTGGGGGAGCGGGGGTGTCACCTACAATGAGCAGTTCTTC. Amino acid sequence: CASSWGSGGVTYNEQFF.

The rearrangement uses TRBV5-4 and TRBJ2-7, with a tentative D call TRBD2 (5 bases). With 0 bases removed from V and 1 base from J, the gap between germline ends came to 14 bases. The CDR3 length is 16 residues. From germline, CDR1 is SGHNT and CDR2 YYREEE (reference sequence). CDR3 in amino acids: CASSLEYPGMSYEQYF. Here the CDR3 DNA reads TGTGCCAGCAGCTTGGAATACCCGGGGATGTCCTACGAGCAGTACTTC.

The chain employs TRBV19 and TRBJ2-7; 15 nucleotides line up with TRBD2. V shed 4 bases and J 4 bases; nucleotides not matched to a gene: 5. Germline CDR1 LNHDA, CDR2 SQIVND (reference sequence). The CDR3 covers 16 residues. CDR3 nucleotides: TGTGCCAGTAGTACCCTAGGGACTAGCGGGAGGTACGAGCAGTACTTC. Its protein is CASSTLGTSGRYEQYF.

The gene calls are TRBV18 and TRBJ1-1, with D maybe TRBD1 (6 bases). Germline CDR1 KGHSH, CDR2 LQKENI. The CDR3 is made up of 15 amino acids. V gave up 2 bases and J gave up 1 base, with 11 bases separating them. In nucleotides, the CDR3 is TGTGCCAGCTCACCAGAACAGGGAGGGAACACTGAAGCTTTCTTT. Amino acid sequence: CASSPEQGGNTEAFF.

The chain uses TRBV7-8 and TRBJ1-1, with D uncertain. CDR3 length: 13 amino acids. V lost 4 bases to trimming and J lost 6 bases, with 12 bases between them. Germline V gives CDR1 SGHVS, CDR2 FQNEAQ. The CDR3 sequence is CASSSDVFPEAFF. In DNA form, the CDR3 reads TGTGCCAGCAGCTCGGACGTGTTCCCTGAAGCTTTCTTT.

The CDR3 is CASSFGAPSSTDTQYF. CDR3 in DNA: TGTGCCAGCAGCTTTGGGGCCCCGTCTAGCACAGATACGCAGTATTTT. This sequence joins TRBV5-5 and TRBJ2-3; D possibly corresponds to TRBD1 (5 bases). The CDR3 has 16 amino acids. Germline lookup yields CDR1 SGHKS and CDR2 YYEKEE (reference sequence). Trimming left V 2 bases short and J 0 bases short, with 13 bases between.

CDR3 amino acids: CASSYGTDYGYTF. DNA of the CDR3: TGTGCCAGCAGCTATGGGACAGACTATGGCTACACCTTC. This sequence joins TRBV5-4 and TRBJ1-2; 7 bases line up with TRBD1. This CDR3 comprises 13 residues. J gave up 3 bases and V 3 bases, and 2 bases lay outside the gene matches. CDR1 is SGHNT and CDR2 is YYREEE in the germline V gene (reference sequence).

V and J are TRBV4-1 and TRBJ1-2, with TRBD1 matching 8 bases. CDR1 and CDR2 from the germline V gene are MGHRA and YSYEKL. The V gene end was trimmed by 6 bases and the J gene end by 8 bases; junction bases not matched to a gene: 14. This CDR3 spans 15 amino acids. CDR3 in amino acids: CASSPTQGAVFGYTF. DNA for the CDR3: TGCGCCAGCAGTCCGACGCAGGGGGCGGTTTTCGGCTACACCTTC.

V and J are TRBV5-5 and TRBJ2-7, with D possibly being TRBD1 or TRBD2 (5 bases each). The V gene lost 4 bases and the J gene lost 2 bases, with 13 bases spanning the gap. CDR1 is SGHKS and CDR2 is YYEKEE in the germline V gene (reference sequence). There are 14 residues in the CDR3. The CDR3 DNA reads TGTGCCAGCAGCCTCGGGACGGATACCTACGAGCAGTACTTC. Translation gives CASSLGTDTYEQYF.

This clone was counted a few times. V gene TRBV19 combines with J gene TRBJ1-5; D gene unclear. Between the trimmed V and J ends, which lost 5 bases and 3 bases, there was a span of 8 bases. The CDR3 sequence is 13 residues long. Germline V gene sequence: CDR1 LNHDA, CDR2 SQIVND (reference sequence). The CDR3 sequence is CASSGRNNQPQHF. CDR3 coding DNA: TGTGCCAGTAGTGGGCGGAACAATCAGCCCCAGCATTTT. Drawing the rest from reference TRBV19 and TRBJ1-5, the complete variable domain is DGGITQSPKYLFRKEGQNVTLSCEQNLNHDAMYWYRQDPGQGLRLIYYSQIVNDFQKGDIAEGYSVSREKKESFPLTVTSAQKNPTAFYLCASSGRNNQPQHFGDGTRLSIL.

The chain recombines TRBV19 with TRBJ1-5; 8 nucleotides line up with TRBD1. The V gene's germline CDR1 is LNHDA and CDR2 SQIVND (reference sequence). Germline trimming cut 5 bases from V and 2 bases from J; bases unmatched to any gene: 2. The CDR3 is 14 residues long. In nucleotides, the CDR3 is TGTGCCAGTAGTCAGGGGGCGCGCAATCAGCCCCAGCATTTT. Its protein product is CASSQGARNQPQHF.

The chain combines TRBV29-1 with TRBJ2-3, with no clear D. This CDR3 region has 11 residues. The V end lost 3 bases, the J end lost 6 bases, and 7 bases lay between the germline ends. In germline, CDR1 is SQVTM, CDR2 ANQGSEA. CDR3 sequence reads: CSVEQTDTQYF. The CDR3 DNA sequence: TGCAGCGTTGAGCAAACGGATACGCAGTATTTT.

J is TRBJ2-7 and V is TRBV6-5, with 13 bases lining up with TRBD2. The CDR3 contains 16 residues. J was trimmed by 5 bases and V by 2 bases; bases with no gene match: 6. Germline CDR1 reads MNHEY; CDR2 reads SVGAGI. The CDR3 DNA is TGTGCCAGCAGTTACAGACTAGCGGGAGGTGTGCACGAGCAGTACTTC. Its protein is CASSYRLAGGVHEQYF.

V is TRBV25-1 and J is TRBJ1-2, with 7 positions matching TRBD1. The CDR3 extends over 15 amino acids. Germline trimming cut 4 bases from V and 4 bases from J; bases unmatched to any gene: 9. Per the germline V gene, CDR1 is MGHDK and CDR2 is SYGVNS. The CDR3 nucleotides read TGTGCCAGCAGTGGTGGAGGGGGCGGGGCCTATGGCTACACCTTC. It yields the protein CASSGGGGGAYGYTF.

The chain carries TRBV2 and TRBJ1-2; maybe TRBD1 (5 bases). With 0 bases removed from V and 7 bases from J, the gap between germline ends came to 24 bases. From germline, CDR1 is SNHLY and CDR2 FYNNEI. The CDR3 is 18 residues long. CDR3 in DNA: TGTGCCAGCAGTGAAGCCGAAAACCGGGCCCCGCCGAGGGGTGGCTACACCTTC. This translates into CASSEAENRAPPRGGYTF.

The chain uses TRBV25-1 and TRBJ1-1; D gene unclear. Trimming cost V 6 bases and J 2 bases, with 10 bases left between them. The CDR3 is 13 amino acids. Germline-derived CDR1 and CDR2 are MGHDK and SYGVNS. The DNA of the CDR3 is TGTGCCAGCAGCTTCGTTTCAAACACTGAAGCTTTCTTT. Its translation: CASSFVSNTEAFF.

The CDR3 bases are TGTGCCAGCAGTGAAACCGGGACTAGCGGATACGAGCAGTACTTC. Protein product: CASSETGTSGYEQYF. The chain is built from TRBV6-1 and TRBJ2-7; TRBD2 matches 11 bases. With V trimmed by 2 bases and J by 4 bases, 4 bases remained unmatched. The germline CDR1 and CDR2 sequences are MNHNS and SASEGT. The CDR3 sequence is 15 residues long.

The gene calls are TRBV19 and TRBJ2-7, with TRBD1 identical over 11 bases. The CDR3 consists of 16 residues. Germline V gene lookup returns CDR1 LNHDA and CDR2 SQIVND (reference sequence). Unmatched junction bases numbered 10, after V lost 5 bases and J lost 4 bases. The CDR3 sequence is CASSPHRGDRGYEQYF. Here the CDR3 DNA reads TGTGCCAGTAGTCCTCATAGGGGGGACAGGGGGTACGAGCAGTACTTC.

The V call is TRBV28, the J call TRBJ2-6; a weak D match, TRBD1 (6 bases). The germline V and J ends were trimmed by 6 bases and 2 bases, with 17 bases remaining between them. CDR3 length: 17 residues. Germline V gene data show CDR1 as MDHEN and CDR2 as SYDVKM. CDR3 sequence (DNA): TGTGCCAGCAGAGCCGGGACATTCAAACCTGGGGCCAACGTCCTGACTTTC. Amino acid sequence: CASRAGTFKPGANVLTF.

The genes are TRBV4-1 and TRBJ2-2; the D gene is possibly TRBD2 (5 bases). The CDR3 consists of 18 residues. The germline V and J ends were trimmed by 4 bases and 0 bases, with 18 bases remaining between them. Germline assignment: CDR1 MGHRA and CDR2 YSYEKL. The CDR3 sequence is CASSREPTGGPNTGELFF. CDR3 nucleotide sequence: TGCGCCAGCAGCCGAGAACCCACTGGCGGGCCGAACACCGGGGAGCTGTTTTTT.

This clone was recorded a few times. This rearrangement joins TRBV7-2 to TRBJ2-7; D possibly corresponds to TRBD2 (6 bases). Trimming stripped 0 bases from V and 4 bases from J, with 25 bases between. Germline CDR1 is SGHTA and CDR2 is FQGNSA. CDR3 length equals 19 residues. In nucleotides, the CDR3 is TGTGCCAGCAGCTTAGCGAGATCGCGTAGAACAGGTGGAGGGTACGAGCAGTACTTC. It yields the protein CASSLARSRRTGGGYEQYF.

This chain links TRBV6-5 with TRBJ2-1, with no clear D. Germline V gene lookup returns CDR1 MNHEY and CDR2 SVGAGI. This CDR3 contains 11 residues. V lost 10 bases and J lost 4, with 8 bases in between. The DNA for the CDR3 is TGTGCCACAGGAACTTACAATGAGCAGTTCTTC. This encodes CATGTYNEQFF.

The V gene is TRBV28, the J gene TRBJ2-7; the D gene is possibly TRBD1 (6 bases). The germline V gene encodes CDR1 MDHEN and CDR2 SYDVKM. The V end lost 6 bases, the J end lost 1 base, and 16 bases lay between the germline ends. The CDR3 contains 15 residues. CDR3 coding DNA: TGTGCCAGCAGCCCTACAGGGTACCTTTCCTACGAGCAGTACTTC. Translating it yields CASSPTGYLSYEQYF.

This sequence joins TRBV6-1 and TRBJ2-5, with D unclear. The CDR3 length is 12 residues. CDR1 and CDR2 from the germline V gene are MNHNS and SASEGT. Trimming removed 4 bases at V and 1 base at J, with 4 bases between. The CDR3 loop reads CASSAGQETQYF. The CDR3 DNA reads TGTGCCAGCAGTGCAGGCCAAGAGACCCAGTACTTC.

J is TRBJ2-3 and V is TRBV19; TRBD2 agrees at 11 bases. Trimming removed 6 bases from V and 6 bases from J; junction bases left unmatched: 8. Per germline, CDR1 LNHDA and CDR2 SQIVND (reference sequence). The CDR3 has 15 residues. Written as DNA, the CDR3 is TGTGCCAGTAGCCTACTAGCGGGAGAGTGGGATACGCAGTATTTT. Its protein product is CASSLLAGEWDTQYF.

The CDR3 sequence: CASRAGTGVPNTEAFF. Here the CDR3 DNA reads TGTGCCAGCAGAGCCGGGACAGGGGTCCCGAACACTGAAGCTTTCTTT. V is TRBV5-6 and J is TRBJ1-1, with TRBD1 matching over 10 bases. This CDR3 has 16 amino acids. Per the germline V gene, CDR1 is SGHDT and CDR2 is YYEEEE. Trimming cost V 5 bases and J 1 base; bases outside gene matches: 8.

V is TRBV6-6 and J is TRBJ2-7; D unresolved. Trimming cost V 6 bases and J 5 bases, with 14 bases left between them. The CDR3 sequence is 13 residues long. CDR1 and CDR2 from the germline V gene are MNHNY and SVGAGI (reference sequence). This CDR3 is CASRSVDLNEQYF. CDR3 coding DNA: TGTGCCAGCAGATCCGTGGATCTGAACGAGCAGTACTTC.